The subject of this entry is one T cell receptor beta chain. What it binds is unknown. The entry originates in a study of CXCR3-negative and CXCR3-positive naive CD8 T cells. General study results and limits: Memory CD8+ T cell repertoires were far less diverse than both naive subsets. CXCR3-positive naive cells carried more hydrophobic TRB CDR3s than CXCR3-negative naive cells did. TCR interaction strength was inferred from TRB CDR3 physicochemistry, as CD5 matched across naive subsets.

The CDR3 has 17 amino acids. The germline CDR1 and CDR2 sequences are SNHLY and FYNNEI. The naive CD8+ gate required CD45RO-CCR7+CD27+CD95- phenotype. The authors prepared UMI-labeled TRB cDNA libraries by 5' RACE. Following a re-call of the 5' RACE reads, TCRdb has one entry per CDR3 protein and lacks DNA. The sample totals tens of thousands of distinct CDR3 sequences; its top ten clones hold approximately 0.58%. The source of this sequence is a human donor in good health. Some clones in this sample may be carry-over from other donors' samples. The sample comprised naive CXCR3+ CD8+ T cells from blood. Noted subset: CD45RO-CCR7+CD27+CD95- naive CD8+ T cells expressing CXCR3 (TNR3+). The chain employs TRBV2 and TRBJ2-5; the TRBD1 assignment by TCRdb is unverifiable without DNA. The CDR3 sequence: CASSEAPRGKGKETQYF. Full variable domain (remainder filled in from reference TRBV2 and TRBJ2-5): EPEVTQTPSHQVTQMGQEVILRCVPISNHLYFYWYRQILGQKVEFLVSFYNNEISEKSEIFDDQFSVERPDGSNFTLKIRSTKLEDSAMYFCASSEAPRGKGKETQYFGPGTRLLVL.